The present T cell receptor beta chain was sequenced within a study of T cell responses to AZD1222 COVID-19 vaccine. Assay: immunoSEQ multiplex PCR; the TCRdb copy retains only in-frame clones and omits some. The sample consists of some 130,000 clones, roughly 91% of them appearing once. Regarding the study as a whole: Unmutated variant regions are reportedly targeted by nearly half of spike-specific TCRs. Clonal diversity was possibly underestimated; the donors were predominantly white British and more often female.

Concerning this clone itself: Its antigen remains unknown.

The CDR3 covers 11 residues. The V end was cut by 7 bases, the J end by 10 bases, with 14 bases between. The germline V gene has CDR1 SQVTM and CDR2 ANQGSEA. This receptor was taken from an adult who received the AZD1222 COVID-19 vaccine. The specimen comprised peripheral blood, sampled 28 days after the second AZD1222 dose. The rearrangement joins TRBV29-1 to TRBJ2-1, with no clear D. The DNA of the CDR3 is TGCAGCGCTGGGTTTGAAAGGGAGCAGTTCTTC. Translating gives CSAGFEREQFF.